These 22 T cell receptor beta chains originate from one sample sequenced in a study of T cell responses to AZD1222 COVID-19 vaccine. TCRdb's table, derived via immunoSEQ multiplex PCR, lists solely in-frame clones and lacks some. The top ten hold approximately 2% of the sample, which has about 150,000 clones, approximately 91% seen once. The sequences come from peripheral blood, collected 28 days after the second AZD1222 dose. The source is an adult who received the AZD1222 COVID-19 vaccine.

This chain links TRBV5-6 with TRBJ1-4; no clear D. Germline CDR1 and CDR2: SGHDT and YYEEEE. Trimming cost V 2 bases and J 1 base, with 9 bases left between them. The CDR3 has 15 amino acids. The CDR3, as DNA: TGTGCCAGCAGCTTAGGGTTTCAAACTAATGAAAAACTGTTTTTT. Protein sequence: CASSLGFQTNEKLFF.

The chain links TRBV27 to TRBJ2-7, with D possibly matching TRBD2 (6 bases). The ends were cut back, 4 bases at V and 2 bases at J, with 18 bases in the middle. The CDR3 length is 16 residues. CDR1 MNHEY and CDR2 SMNVEV come from the germline V gene (reference sequence). CDR3 loop: CASSSPRGSGTYEQYF. The CDR3 DNA reads as TGTGCCAGCAGTTCCCCCCGGGGTAGCGGAACCTACGAGCAGTACTTC.

The chain couples TRBV19 to TRBJ1-4, with a tentative D call TRBD1 (5 bases). The V gene lost 7 bases and the J gene lost 0 bases, with 21 bases spanning the gap. The CDR3 sequence is 18 residues long. Germline V gene sequence: CDR1 LNHDA, CDR2 SQIVND (reference sequence). The CDR3 DNA reads TGTGCCAGTACAACAACTGGGACGGTTCTTGCAACTAATGAAAAACTGTTTTTT. Its protein is CASTTTGTVLATNEKLFF.

The chain employs TRBV18 and TRBJ2-3; TRBD2 matches at 7 bases. Per germline, CDR1 KGHSH and CDR2 LQKENI. This CDR3 spans 16 amino acids. Trimming took 6 bases from V and 1 from J; bases not matched to a gene: 10. The CDR3 DNA sequence: TGTGCCAGCTCCCAAGTTACGGGGGGACGCACAGATACGCAGTATTTT. This sequence encodes CASSQVTGGRTDTQYF.

The gene calls are TRBV2 and TRBJ1-6; no definite D call. The CDR3 contains 15 residues. From germline, CDR1 is SNHLY and CDR2 FYNNEI. V lost 9 bases, J lost 0 bases, and 12 bases lay in between. CDR3 loop: CARTEGSSYNSPLHF. CDR3 DNA sequence: TGTGCCAGAACGGAAGGGTCCTCCTATAATTCACCCCTCCACTTT.

The rearrangement joins TRBV24-1 to TRBJ2-1, with TRBD1 matching over 7 bases. Germline V gene data show CDR1 as KGHDR and CDR2 as SFDVKD. The CDR3 loop spans 17 amino acids. V lost 4 bases and J lost 2; bases outside the gene matches: 10. The CDR3 DNA follows: TGTGCCACCAGTGACCGAGGGGGCAGGGGTACCTACAATGAGCAGTTCTTC. Translation: CATSDRGGRGTYNEQFF.

This rearrangement joins TRBV9 to TRBJ1-1; TRBD1 agrees at 7 bases. Germline CDR1 and CDR2: SGDLS and YYNGEE. The CDR3 is 17 residues long. J was trimmed by 4 bases and V by 2 bases; bases with no gene match: 14. The CDR3 DNA is TGTGCCAGCAGCGTTGACCGGGACAGCAAGAGGGCCACTGAAGCTTTCTTT. Protein: CASSVDRDSKRATEAFF.

V usage is TRBV23-1 and J usage is TRBJ1-2; D unclear. TRBV23-1 is placed among ORFs of uncertain function. This CDR3 is built from 13 residues. V was pared by 6 bases and J by 2 bases, with 10 bases between. The CDR3 DNA follows: TGCGCCAGCAGGCCTTCCGAGAACTATGGCTACACCTTC. This translates into CASRPSENYGYTF.

As concerns this clone: Other nucleotide sequences from this sample produce the same CDR3. The gene calls are TRBV19 and TRBJ1-1; a possible D gene is TRBD1 (6 bases). V was shortened by 3 bases and J by 4 bases, with 9 bases between the two germline ends. CDR1 and CDR2 (germline): LNHDA, SQIVND (reference sequence). CDR3 length: 13 residues. Written as DNA, the CDR3 is TGTGCCAGTAGTATGGGGGGCGGCACTGAAGCTTTCTTT. Translating it yields CASSMGGGTEAFF.

This rearrangement joins TRBV4-1 to TRBJ1-2; D unclear. The CDR3 spans 14 residues. From germline, CDR1 is MGHRA and CDR2 YSYEKL. Trimming left V 0 bases short and J 3 bases short, with 8 bases between. This chain's CDR3 is CASSQEASYYGYTF. DNA of the CDR3: TGCGCCAGCAGCCAAGAGGCCTCCTACTATGGCTACACCTTC.

This sequence joins TRBV7-9 and TRBJ1-3; D not certain. The CDR3 length is 15 residues. Germline CDR1 is SEHNR and CDR2 is FQNEAQ (reference sequence). Trimming shortened V by 1 base and J by 0 bases, and 7 bases separated the two germline ends. The CDR3 DNA reads as TGTGCCAGCAGCTTAGGGGGTTCCTCTGGAAACACCATATATTTT. Amino acid sequence: CASSLGGSSGNTIYF.

The genes are TRBV19 and TRBJ2-6, with 7 nucleotides matching TRBD1. V lost 7 bases to trimming and J lost 0 bases; unmatched junction nucleotides: 9. The CDR3 extends over 17 amino acids. CDR1 is LNHDA and CDR2 is SQIVND in the germline V gene (reference sequence). In nucleotides, the CDR3 is TGTGCCAGTAAACGGGACAGCGTCGCCTCTGGGGCCAACGTCCTGACTTTC. This sequence encodes CASKRDSVASGANVLTF.

The chain combines TRBV4-1 with TRBJ1-3; the D gene is possibly TRBD1 (5 bases). Trimming pared 4 bases from V and 3 bases from J, leaving 13 bases between. The CDR3 runs 15 residues. Germline V gene sequence: CDR1 MGHRA, CDR2 YSYEKL. The CDR3 DNA reads TGCGCCAGCAGCCCCCGTAGGACAAGTGGAAACACCATATATTTT. As protein: CASSPRRTSGNTIYF.

The genes are TRBV7-2 and TRBJ1-5; maybe TRBD1 (5 bases). This CDR3 is built from 16 residues. Germline V lookup: CDR1 SGHTA, CDR2 FQGNSA. Trimming left V 1 base short and J 3 bases short, with 13 bases between. CDR3 DNA: TGTGCCAGCAGCTTAGATGCTGGGACCGTCAATCAGCCCCAGCATTTT. Translating gives CASSLDAGTVNQPQHF. Using reference TRBV7-2 and TRBJ1-5 for the parts outside the CDR3, the full variable domain is GAGVSQSPSNKVTEKGKDVELRCDPISGHTALYWYRQSLGQGLEFLIYFQGNSAPDKSGLPSDRFSAERTGGSVSTLTIQRTQQEDSAVYLCASSLDAGTVNQPQHFGDGTRLSIL.

The genes are TRBV18 and TRBJ2-7; TRBD2 matches 7 bases. This CDR3 has 15 amino acids. CDR1 and CDR2 from the germline V gene are KGHSH and LQKENI. V gave up 3 bases and J gave up 6 bases; unmatched junction bases: 11. The CDR3 here is CASSPLAGELGEQYF. Here the CDR3 DNA reads TGTGCCAGCTCACCTTTGGCGGGGGAGCTGGGCGAGCAGTACTTC. The full variable domain, in which reference TRBV18 and TRBJ2-7 provide the parts outside the CDR3, is NAGVMQNPRHLVRRRGQEARLRCSPMKGHSHVYWYRQLPEEGLKFMVYLQKENIIDESGMPKERFSAEFPKEGPSILRIQQVVRGDSAAYFCASSPLAGELGEQYFGPGTRLTVT.

This sequence joins TRBV7-2 and TRBJ1-6, with a possible D match to TRBD1 (6 bases). V gave up 5 bases and J gave up 0 bases, with 20 bases separating them. Germline lookup yields CDR1 SGHTA and CDR2 FQGNSA. The CDR3 has 19 residues. CDR3 in DNA: TGTGCCAGCAGCCCCCCAAACGGGGGCCTACGCTCCTATAATTCACCCCTCCACTTT. Protein: CASSPPNGGLRSYNSPLHF.

V usage is TRBV7-9 and J usage is TRBJ1-6, with 10 nucleotides matching TRBD1. CDR1 is SEHNR, CDR2 FQNEAQ, per germline (reference sequence). Losses at the gene ends were 6 bases for V and 7 bases for J; bases not matched to a gene: 12. This CDR3 contains 17 residues. CDR3 protein: CASSLIRDRGRNSPLHF. In DNA form, the CDR3 reads TGTGCCAGCAGTCTAATCCGGGACAGGGGTAGGAATTCACCCCTCCACTTT. The full variable domain, in which reference TRBV7-9 and TRBJ1-6 provide the parts outside the CDR3, is DTGVSQNPRHKITKRGQNVTFRCDPISEHNRLYWYRQTLGQGPEFLTYFQNEAQLEKSRLLSDRFSAERPKGSFSTLEIQRTEQGDSAMYLCASSLIRDRGRNSPLHFGNGTRLTVT.

The chain recombines TRBV18 with TRBJ2-7; 9 bases agree with TRBD2. Germline values: CDR1 KGHSH, CDR2 LQKENI. With V trimmed by 5 bases and J by 0 bases, 5 bases remained unmatched. The CDR3 length is 15 residues. Here the CDR3 DNA reads TGTGCCAGCTCAGAAACGACTAGCGGCTCCTACGAGCAGTACTTC. Protein sequence: CASSETTSGSYEQYF.

The chain uses TRBV18 and TRBJ1-5; 8 bases map to TRBD1. Trimming cost V 5 bases and J 8 bases; bases outside gene matches: 14. Germline lookup yields CDR1 KGHSH and CDR2 LQKENI. This CDR3 has 16 amino acids. In DNA, the CDR3 is TGTGCCAGCTCAACTGGGACAGGCGGGGATCAGAAGCCCCAGCATTTT. Its translation: CASSTGTGGDQKPQHF.

This clone showed up just once. The V and J genes are TRBV9 and TRBJ2-3; 7 bases fit TRBD1. The junction had 5 bases not matched to a gene; V was cut back by 1 base and J by 3 bases. Germline lookup yields CDR1 SGDLS and CDR2 YYNGEE. The CDR3 sequence is 15 residues long. In DNA form, the CDR3 reads TGTGCCAGCAGCGTACTGGGACAGCCAACAGATACGCAGTATTTT. It translates to CASSVLGQPTDTQYF.

This chain connects TRBV7-8 to TRBJ2-3, with 9 bases fitting TRBD2. Per germline, CDR1 SGHVS and CDR2 FQNEAQ. V lost 1 base and J lost 2; bases outside the gene matches: 7. The CDR3 covers 17 residues. DNA of the CDR3: TGTGCCAGCAGCTTAGAGCTAGCGGGACTCTACACAGATACGCAGTATTTT. Its translation is CASSLELAGLYTDTQYF.

CDR3 sequence: CASSKEGRPLNTEAFF. The CDR3 DNA reads as TGTGCCAGCAGCAAAGAGGGCCGACCCCTGAACACTGAAGCTTTCTTT. J is TRBJ1-1 and V is TRBV21-1. TRBV21-1 is deemed a pseudogene. The CDR3 sequence is 16 residues long.